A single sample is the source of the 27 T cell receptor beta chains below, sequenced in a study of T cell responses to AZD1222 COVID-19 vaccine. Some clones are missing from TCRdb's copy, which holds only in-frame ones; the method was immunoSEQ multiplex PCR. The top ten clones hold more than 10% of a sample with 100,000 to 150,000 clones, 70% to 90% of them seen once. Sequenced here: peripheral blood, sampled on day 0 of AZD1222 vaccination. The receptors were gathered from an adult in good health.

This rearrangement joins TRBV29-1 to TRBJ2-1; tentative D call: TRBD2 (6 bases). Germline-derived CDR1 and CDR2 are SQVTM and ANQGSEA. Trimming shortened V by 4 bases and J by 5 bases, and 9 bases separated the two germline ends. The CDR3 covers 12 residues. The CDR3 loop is CSVAEGHNEQFF. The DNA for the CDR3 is TGCAGCGTTGCGGAGGGCCACAATGAGCAGTTCTTC.

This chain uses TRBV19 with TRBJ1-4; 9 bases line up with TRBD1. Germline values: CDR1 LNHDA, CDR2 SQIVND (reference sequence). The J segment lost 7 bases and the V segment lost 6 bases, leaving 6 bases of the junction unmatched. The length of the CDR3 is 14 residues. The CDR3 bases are TGTGCCAGTAGCGGACAGGGGTTTGGTGAAAAACTGTTTTTT. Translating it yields CASSGQGFGEKLFF.

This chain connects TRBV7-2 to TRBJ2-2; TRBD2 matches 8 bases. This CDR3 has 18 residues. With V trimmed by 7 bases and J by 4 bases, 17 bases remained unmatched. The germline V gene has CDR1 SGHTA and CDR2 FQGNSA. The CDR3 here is CASTSRKGGGGPTGELFF. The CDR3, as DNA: TGTGCCAGCACCTCAAGAAAGGGTGGCGGGGGGCCCACCGGGGAGCTGTTTTTT.

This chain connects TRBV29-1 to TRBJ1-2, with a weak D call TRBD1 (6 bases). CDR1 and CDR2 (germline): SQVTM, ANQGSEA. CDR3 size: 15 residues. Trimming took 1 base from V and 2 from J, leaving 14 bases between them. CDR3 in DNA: TGCAGCGTTGAAGGAGTGGCGGGACACAACTATGGCTACACCTTC. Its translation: CSVEGVAGHNYGYTF.

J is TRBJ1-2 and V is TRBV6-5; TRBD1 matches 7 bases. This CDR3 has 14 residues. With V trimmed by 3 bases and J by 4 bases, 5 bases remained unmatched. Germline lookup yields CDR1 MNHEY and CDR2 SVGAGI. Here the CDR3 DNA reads TGTGCCAGCAGTTATGACAGGGCCGGCTATGGCTACACCTTC. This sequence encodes CASSYDRAGYGYTF.

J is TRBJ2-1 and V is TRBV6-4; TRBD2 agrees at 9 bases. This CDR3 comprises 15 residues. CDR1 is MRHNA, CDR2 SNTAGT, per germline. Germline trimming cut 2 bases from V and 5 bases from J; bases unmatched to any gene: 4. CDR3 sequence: CASSDGSGGHNEQFF. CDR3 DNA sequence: TGTGCCAGCAGTGACGGGAGCGGGGGGCACAATGAGCAGTTCTTC.

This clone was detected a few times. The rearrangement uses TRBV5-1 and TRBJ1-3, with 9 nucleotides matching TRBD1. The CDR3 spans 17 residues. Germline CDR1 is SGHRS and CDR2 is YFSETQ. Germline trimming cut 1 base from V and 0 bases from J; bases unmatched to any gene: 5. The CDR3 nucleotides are TGCGCCAGCAGCTTGTCCGGGACAGGGTACTCTGGAAACACCATATATTTT. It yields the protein CASSLSGTGYSGNTIYF. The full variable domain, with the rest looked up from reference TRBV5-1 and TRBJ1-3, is KAGVTQTPRYLIKTRGQQVTLSCSPISGHRSVSWYQQTPGQGLQFLFEYFSETQRNKGNFPGRFSGRQFSNSRSEMNVSTLELGDSALYLCASSLSGTGYSGNTIYFGEGSWLTVV.

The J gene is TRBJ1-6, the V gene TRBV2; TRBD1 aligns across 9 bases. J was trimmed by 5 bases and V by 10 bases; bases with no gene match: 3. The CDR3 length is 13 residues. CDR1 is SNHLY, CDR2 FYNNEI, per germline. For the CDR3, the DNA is TGTGCCAACGGACAGGGGAATAATTCACCCCTCCACTTT. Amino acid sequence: CANGQGNNSPLHF.

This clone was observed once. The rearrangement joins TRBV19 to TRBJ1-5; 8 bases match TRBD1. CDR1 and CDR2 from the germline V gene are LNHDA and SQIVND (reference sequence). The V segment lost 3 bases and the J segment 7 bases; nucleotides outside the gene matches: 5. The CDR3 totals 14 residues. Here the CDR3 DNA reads TGTGCCAGTAGTATCGCAGGGGGCTGGCAGCCCCAGCATTTT. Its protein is CASSIAGGWQPQHF.

CDR3 residues: CASSHGQEGRPLHF. DNA of the CDR3: TGTGCCAGCAGTCATGGACAGGAGGGGCGACCCCTCCACTTT. The chain joins TRBV6-2 or TRBV6-3 to TRBJ1-6; 7 bases agree with TRBD1. Losses at the gene ends were 5 bases for V and 12 bases for J; bases not matched to a gene: 10. Germline V gene sequence: CDR1 MNHEY, CDR2 SVGEGT. This CDR3 contains 14 residues.

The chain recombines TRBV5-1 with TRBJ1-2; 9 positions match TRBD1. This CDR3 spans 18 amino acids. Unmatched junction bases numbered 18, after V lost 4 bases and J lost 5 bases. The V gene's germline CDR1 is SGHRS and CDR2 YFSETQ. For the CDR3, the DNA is TGCGCCAGCAGCCATGCCAACTCCCCGGGACAGGGATTTTATGGCTACACCTTC. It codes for CASSHANSPGQGFYGYTF. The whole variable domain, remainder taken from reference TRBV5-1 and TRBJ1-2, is KAGVTQTPRYLIKTRGQQVTLSCSPISGHRSVSWYQQTPGQGLQFLFEYFSETQRNKGNFPGRFSGRQFSNSRSEMNVSTLELGDSALYLCASSHANSPGQGFYGYTFGSGTRLTVV.

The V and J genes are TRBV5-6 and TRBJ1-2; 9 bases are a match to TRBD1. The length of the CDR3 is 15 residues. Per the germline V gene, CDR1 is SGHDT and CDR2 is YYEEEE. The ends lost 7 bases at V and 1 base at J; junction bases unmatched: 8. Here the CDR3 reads CASDAGTGSNYGYTF. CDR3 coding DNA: TGTGCCAGCGATGCCGGGACAGGGAGTAACTATGGCTACACCTTC. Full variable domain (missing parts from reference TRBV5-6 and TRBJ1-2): DAGVTQSPTHLIKTRGQQVTLRCSPKSGHDTVSWYQQALGQGPQFIFQYYEEEERQRGNFPDRFSGHQFPNYSSELNVNALLLGDSALYLCASDAGTGSNYGYTFGSGTRLTVV.

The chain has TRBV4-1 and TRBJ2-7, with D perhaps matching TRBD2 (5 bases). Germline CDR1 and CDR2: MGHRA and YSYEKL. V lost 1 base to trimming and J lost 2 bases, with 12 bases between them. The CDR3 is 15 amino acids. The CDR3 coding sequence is TGCGCCAGCAGCCAAGGGACTTCGGATGCCTACGAGCAGTACTTC. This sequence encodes CASSQGTSDAYEQYF.

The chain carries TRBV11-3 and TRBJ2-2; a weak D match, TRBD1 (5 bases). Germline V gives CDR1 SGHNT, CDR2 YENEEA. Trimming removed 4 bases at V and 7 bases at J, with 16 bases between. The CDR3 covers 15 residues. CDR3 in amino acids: CASSSLTDTDGELFF. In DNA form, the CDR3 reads TGTGCCAGCAGCTCCTTGACAGATACGGACGGGGAGCTGTTTTTT. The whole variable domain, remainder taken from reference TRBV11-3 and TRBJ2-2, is EAGVVQSPRYKIIEKKQPVAFWCNPISGHNTLYWYLQNLGQGPELLIRYENEEAVDDSQLPKDRFSAERLKGVDSTLKIQPAELGDSAVYLCASSSLTDTDGELFFGEGSRLTVL.

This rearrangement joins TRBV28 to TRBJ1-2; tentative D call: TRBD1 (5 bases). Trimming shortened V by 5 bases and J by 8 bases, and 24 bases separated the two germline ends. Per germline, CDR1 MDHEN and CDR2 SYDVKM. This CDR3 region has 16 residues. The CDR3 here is CASSRAGTERVRGYTF. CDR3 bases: TGTGCCAGCAGTCGCGCCGGGACGGAAAGGGTGAGGGGCTACACCTTC.

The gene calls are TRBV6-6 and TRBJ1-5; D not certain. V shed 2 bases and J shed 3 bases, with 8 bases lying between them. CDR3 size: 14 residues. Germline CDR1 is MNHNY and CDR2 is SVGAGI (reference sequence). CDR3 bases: TGTGCCAGCAGTTACGGTCAGACCAATCAGCCCCAGCATTTT. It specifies CASSYGQTNQPQHF.

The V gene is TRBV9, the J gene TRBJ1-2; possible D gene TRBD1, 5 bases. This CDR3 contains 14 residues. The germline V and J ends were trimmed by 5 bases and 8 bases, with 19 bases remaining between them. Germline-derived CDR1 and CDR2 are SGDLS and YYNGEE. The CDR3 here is CASRTGRNLGGYTF. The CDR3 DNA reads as TGTGCCAGCAGGACGGGACGCAACTTAGGAGGCTACACCTTC.

The CDR3 coding sequence is TGTGCCAGCAGTAAGACCTACGAGCAGTACTTC. This sequence encodes CASSKTYEQYF. V gene TRBV12-3 or TRBV12-4 combines with J gene TRBJ2-7; no clear D. V lost 5 bases and J 2 bases, leaving 4 bases between the germline ends. This CDR3 is built from 11 residues.

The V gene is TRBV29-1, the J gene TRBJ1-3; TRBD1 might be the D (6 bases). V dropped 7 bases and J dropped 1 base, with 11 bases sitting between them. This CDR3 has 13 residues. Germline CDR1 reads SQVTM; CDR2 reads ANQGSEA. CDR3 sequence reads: CSASTGSGNTIYF. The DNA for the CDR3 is TGCAGCGCCTCAACAGGGTCTGGAAACACCATATATTTT.

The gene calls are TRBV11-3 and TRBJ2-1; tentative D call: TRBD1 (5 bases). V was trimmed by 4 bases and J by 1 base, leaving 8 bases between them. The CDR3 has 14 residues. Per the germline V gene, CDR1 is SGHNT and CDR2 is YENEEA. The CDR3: CASSSRESYNEQFF. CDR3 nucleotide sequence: TGTGCCAGCAGCTCCAGGGAATCCTACAATGAGCAGTTCTTC.

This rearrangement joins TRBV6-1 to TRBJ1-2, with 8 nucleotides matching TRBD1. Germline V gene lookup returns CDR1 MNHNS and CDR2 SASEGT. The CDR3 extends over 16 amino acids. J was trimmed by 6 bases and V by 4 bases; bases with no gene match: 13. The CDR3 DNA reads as TGTGCCAGCAGTGTGAGGACAGGGACCACCCTACATGGCTACACCTTC. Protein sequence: CASSVRTGTTLHGYTF.

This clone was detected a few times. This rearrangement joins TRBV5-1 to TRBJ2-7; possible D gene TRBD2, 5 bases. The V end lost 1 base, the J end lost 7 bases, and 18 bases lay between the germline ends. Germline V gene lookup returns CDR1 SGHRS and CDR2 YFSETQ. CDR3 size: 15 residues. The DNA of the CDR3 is TGCGCCAGCAGCTTGTCGGCCCTGGGAAGAGGGGAGCAGTACTTC. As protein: CASSLSALGRGEQYF.

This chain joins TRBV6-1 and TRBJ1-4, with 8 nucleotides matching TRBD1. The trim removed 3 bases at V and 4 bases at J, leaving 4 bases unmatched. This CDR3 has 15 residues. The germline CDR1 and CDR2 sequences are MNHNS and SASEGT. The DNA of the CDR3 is TGTGCCAGCAGTGACGGACAGGGTCTTAATGAAAAACTGTTTTTT. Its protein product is CASSDGQGLNEKLFF.

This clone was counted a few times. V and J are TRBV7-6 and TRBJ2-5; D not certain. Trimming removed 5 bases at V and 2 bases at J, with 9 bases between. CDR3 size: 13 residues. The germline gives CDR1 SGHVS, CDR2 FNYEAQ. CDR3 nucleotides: TGTGCCAGCAGCCGAGGCAGACAAGAGACCCAGTACTTC. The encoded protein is CASSRGRQETQYF.

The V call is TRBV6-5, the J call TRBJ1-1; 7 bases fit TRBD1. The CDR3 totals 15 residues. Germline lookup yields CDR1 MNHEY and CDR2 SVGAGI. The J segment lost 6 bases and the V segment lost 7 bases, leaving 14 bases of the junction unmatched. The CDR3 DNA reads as TGTGCCAGCATTTTTACTCGACAGGGTCTTTCTGAAGCTTTCTTT. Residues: CASIFTRQGLSEAFF.

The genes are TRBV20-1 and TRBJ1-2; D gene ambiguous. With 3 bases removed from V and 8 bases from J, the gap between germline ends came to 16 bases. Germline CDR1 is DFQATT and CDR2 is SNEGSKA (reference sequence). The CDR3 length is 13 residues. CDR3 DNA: TGCAGTGCTAGTGGGCAGATCCTAAGGGGCTACACCTTC. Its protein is CSASGQILRGYTF.

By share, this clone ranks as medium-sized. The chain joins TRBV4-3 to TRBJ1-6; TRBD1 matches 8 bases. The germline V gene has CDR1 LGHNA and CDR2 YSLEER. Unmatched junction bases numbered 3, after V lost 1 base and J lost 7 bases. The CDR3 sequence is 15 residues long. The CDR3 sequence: CASSQVRTGNSPLHF. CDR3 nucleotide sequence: TGCGCCAGCAGCCAAGTTAGGACAGGGAATTCACCCCTCCACTTT.